This T cell receptor beta chain comes out of a study of immune cell composition in non-small cell lung cancer. About this clone itself: The antigen is unknown.

Assay: immunoSEQ multiplex PCR; the TCRdb copy retains only in-frame clones and omits some. This repertoire shows about 8,000 clones, about 73% found once; its top ten account for roughly 12%. This CDR3 has 19 residues. V shed 5 bases, J shed 0 bases, and the junction held 15 bases outside the gene matches. The germline gives CDR1 SGHTA, CDR2 FQGTGA. Overall study results and limits: Squamous lung tumours showed higher top 10 clone scores and clonality than adenocarcinomas. Dominant in vivo tumour-associated clones were not shown to share tumour-reactive sequences. Overall clonality, unlike maximal tumour-associated clone frequency, did not predict TIL reactivity. Tumour-associated clones >0.5% occurred in 33% of adenocarcinomas, roughly four fifths of squamous.

Sequencing was performed on lung tumor tissue. The clonotype originates from a human donor with non-small cell lung cancer. This chain links TRBV7-3 with TRBJ1-4; 7 bases are shared with TRBD1. CDR3 coding DNA: TGTGCCAGCAGCCGACCGGGACAGTTCTACCTTGCAACTAATGAAAAACTGTTTTTT. Translation: CASSRPGQFYLATNEKLFF.